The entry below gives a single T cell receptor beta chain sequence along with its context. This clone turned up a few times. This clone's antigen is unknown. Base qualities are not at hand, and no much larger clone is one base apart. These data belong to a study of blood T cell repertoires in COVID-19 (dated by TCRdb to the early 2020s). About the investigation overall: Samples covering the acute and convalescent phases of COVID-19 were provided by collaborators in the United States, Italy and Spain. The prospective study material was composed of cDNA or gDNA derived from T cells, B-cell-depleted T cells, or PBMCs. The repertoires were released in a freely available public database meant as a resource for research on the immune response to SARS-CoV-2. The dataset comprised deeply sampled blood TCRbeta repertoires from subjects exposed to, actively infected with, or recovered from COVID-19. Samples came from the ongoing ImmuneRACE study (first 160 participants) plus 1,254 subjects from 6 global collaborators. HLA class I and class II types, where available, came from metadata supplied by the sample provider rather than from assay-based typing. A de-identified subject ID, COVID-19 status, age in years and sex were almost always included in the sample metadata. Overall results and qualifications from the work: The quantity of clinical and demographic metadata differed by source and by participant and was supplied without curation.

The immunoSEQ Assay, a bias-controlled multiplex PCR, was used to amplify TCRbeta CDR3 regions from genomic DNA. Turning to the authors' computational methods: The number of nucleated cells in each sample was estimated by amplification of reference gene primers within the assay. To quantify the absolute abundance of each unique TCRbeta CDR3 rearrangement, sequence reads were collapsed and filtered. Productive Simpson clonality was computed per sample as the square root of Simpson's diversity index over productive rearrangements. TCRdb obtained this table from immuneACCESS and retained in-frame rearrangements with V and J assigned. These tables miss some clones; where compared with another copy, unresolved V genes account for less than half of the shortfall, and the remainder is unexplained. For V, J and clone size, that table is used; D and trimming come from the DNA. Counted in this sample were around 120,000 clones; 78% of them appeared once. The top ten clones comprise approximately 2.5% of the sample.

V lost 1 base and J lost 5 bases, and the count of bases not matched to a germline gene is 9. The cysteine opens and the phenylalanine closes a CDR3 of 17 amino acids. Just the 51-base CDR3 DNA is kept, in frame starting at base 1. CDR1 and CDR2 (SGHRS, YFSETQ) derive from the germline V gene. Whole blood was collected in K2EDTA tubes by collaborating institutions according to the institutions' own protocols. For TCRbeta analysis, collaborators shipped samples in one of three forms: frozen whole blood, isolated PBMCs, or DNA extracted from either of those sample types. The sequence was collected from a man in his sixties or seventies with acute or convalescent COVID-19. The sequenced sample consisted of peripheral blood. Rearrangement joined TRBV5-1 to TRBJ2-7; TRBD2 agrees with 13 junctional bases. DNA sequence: TGCGCCAGCAGCTTGAGACTAGCGGGGGGATACATCAACGAGCAGTACTTC. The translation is CASSLRLAGGYINEQYF.